The T cell receptor (beta chain) under discussion was sequenced for a study of T cells in Graves' hyperthyroidism and ophthalmopathy. This clonotype was seen a few times. Its matching antigen is unknown. Germline V gives CDR1 SGHNT, CDR2 YYREEE (reference sequence). V shed 4 bases and J 5 bases; nucleotides not matched to a gene: 10. This CDR3 region has 15 residues. Study-wide points: Also found in blood were most expanded thyroid clonotypes above 0.001.

Used for diagnoses were clinical symptoms, serum thyroxine and TRAb, thyroid ultrasound and orbital computed tomography. RNA transcripts served as the template for amplifying TCR beta CDR3 regions. First-round RT-PCR with HTBI primers amplified the TCR CDR3 region. Each CDR3 protein is one row after TCRdb ran MiXCR on the multiplex PCR reads. The sample shows 650,000 to 700,000 distinct CDR3 sequences, 15% to 20% of them seen only once. The sample was blood. The receptor was derived from a man aged 50 to 60 with Graves' hyperthyroidism. The chain recombines TRBV5-4 with TRBJ2-3, with 7 bases identical to TRBD1. CDR3 nucleotides: TGTGCCAGCAGCGATGCGGCAGGGGGACGAGATACGCAGTATTTT. Its protein product is CASSDAAGGRDTQYF.